Listed below are T cell receptor beta chains from one sample, sequenced in a study of CD4 T cells in relation to SARS-CoV-2 and coronaviruses. Here immunoSEQ multiplex PCR was the method, and the copy in TCRdb shows in-frame clones only, minus some. The sample has 25,000 or so clones, 75% to 85% seen once; the top ten hold 14%. Their cognate antigens are unknown. Source material: CD4+ T cells from PBMCs, cultured in vitro. Receptors were obtained from a human donor in good health. Each CDR3 is given with its conserved first and last residue. A D gene is named only where the DNA matches it firmly. For some rows the clone size is stated as once, few or many, or as a class when expanded; others skip it.

D gene	V gene	clone size	J gene	CDR3 DNA	CDR3 protein
.	TRBV6-2/TRBV6-3	.	TRBJ2-1	TGTGCCAGCAGTTCCCCCCTGGGAAGGGGGGGTTACAATGAGCAGTTCTTC	CASSSPLGRGGYNEQFF
.	TRBV5-1	.	TRBJ2-7	TGCGCCAGCAGCCACGACTCCTACGAGCAGTACTTC	CASSHDSYEQYF
.	TRBV9	once	TRBJ1-3	TGTGCCAGCAGCGTAGCTCCGAGGACTGGAAACACCATATATTTT	CASSVAPRTGNTIYF
.	TRBV12-3/TRBV12-4	.	TRBJ1-2	TGTGCCAGCAGTTTGCAACAGGGACATGGCTACACCTTC	CASSLQQGHGYTF
TRBD1	TRBV5-1	.	TRBJ2-2	TGCGCCAGCAGCTCCCGGACAGGAACGAACACCGGGGAGCTGTTTTTT	CASSSRTGTNTGELFF
TRBD1	TRBV29-1	.	TRBJ1-1	TGCAGCGCGGGGACAGCAATTTTGAACACTGAAGCTTTCTTT	CSAGTAILNTEAFF
TRBD1	TRBV3-1/TRBV3-2	.	TRBJ2-7	TGTGCCAGCAGCCAAGAGGTCAGGACAGGGGGTTTCGACGAGCAGTACTTC	CASSQEVRTGGFDEQYF
.	TRBV4-1	.	TRBJ1-6	TGCGCCAGCAGCCAGCCGACAGGTTTTGGTAATAATTCACCCCTCCACTTT	CASSQPTGFGNNSPLHF
.	TRBV18	.	TRBJ2-1	TGTGCCAGCTCACCAGGGAGACAGAACTCCTACAATGAGCAGTTCTTC	CASSPGRQNSYNEQFF
.	TRBV5-1	.	TRBJ2-6	TGCGCCAGCAGCTTGGCCCCAGAGAGCTCTGGGGCCAACGTCCTGACTTTC	CASSLAPESSGANVLTF
.	TRBV30	few	TRBJ2-7	TGTGCTGGGAGGGCAGGGGGCATCTACGAGCAGTACTTC	CAGRAGGIYEQYF
.	TRBV2	.	TRBJ2-1	TGTGCCAGCAGTGTTGCGGGTGAGCAGTTCTTC	CASSVAGEQFF
.	TRBV15	.	TRBJ2-7	TGTGCCACCAGCGTTGAGCGGGCTCCCGTCGAGCAGTACTTC	CATSVERAPVEQYF
.	TRBV5-1	.	TRBJ2-3	TGCGCCAGCAGCTTGGTTGGCGGGACCACAGATACGCAGTATTTT	CASSLVGGTTDTQYF
TRBD1	TRBV19	.	TRBJ2-7	TGTGCCAGTAGTACCGGACAGGATACTTCCTACGAGCAGTACTTC	CASSTGQDTSYEQYF
.	TRBV5-1	.	TRBJ2-1	TGCGCCAGCAGCTTGGGCTCGAGCTCCTACAATGAGCAGTTCTTC	CASSLGSSSYNEQFF
.	TRBV10-3	.	TRBJ2-5	TGTGCCATCAGTGAGTCGGGCCAGATAAGAGCGGAGACCCAGTACTTC	CAISESGQIRAETQYF
.	TRBV18	.	TRBJ2-7	TGTGCCAGCTCACGGCAGGGGCTCTACGAGCAGTACTTC	CASSRQGLYEQYF
.	TRBV5-6	.	TRBJ1-4	TGTGCCAGCAGCTTGGGGGGGAATGAAAAACTGTTTTTT	CASSLGGNEKLFF
.	TRBV6-5	once	TRBJ2-2	TGTGCCAGCAACGACCGGGACTTGCTCACCGGGGAGCTGTTTTTT	CASNDRDLLTGELFF
.	TRBV10-3	.	TRBJ1-1	TGTGCCATAACACGCGGGGAGATCGGCACTGAAGCTTTCTTT	CAITRGEIGTEAFF
.	TRBV10-1	once	TRBJ1-1	TGCGCCAGCAGCCCCCCGGGGCGGGAGAACACTGAAGCTTTCTTT	CASSPPGRENTEAFF
.	TRBV4-2	few	TRBJ1-2	TGTGCCAGCAGCCAAGATTTTGGGCAGGGTTCTAACTATGGCTACACCTTC	CASSQDFGQGSNYGYTF
.	TRBV7-2	.	TRBJ1-4	TGTGCCAGCAGCTTAGTTAGCCGGAGGCCCCCCCAACTGTTTTTT	CASSLVSRRPPQLFF
.	TRBV29-1	.	TRBJ1-4	TGCAGCGTCTTTAATGAAAAACTGTTTTTT	CSVFNEKLFF
.	TRBV27	.	TRBJ1-6	TGTGCCAGCAGTTTCTCGGCCAGATGGAATTCACCCCTCCACTTT	CASSFSARWNSPLHF
.	TRBV9	.	TRBJ2-5	TGTGCCAGCAGCCCCGGAGGAGCTGCGGTTGTAGAGACCCAGTACTTC	CASSPGGAAVVETQYF
.	TRBV25-1	.	TRBJ2-3	TGTGCCAGCAGTGAATGGCGGGAAGATACGCAGTATTTT	CASSEWREDTQYF
.	TRBV3-1/TRBV3-2	.	TRBJ1-1	TGTGCCAGCAGCCAAGGTGGCAGCTCCACTGAAGCTTTCTTT	CASSQGGSSTEAFF
.	TRBV6-5	.	TRBJ1-4	TGTGCCAGCAGTTGGACTGATGAAAAACTGTTTTTT	CASSWTDEKLFF
.	TRBV5-8	.	TRBJ2-7	TGTGCCAGCAGCCTCCAAGGGGCTAGCGCCTCCTACGAGCAGTACTTC	CASSLQGASASYEQYF
.	TRBV2	.	TRBJ2-7	TGTGCCAGCAGTGTAGACCAGTCCTACGAGCAGTACTTC	CASSVDQSYEQYF
TRBD1	TRBV29-1	.	TRBJ2-5	TGCAGCGGGCGGACAGGGTCGGAGACCCAGTACTTC	CSGRTGSETQYF
TRBD1	TRBV19	.	TRBJ1-1	TGTGCCAGTAGGGTGGAGGGGGCGGCCACTGAAGCTTTCTTT	CASRVEGAATEAFF
TRBD1	TRBV28	.	TRBJ1-4	TGTGCCAGCACCCGGACAGGGGGCGATGAAAAACTGTTTTTT	CASTRTGGDEKLFF
TRBD2	TRBV7-9	.	TRBJ2-2	TGTGCCAGCAGCTTTAGCCTAGCGGGAGTCCCCGGGGAGCTGTTTTTT	CASSFSLAGVPGELFF
.	TRBV7-9	.	TRBJ1-3	TGTGCCAGCAGCCCCTTGACGTCGGGAAACACCATATATTTT	CASSPLTSGNTIYF
TRBD1	TRBV2	.	TRBJ1-4	TGTGCCAGCAGTATTCCGACAGGGGTTGGCGAAAAACTGTTTTTT	CASSIPTGVGEKLFF
.	TRBV29-1	once	TRBJ2-7	TGCAGCGTCGGACAGATCTCCTACGAGCAGTACTTC	CSVGQISYEQYF
TRBD2	TRBV7-2	.	TRBJ2-1	TGTGCCAGCAGCCTGGCTTCGGGAGGCCACTACAATGAGCAGTTCTTC	CASSLASGGHYNEQFF
.	TRBV29-1	.	TRBJ1-1	TGCAGCGTTGTAGCTCAGAGCGACACTGAAGCTTTCTTT	CSVVAQSDTEAFF
TRBD2	TRBV2	.	TRBJ2-1	TGTGCCAGCAGTGAATTATTGGCTAGCGGGAGGAATGAGCAGTTCTTC	CASSELLASGRNEQFF
.	TRBV2	.	TRBJ2-2	TGTGCCAGCAGTGTGGGAGAGAACACCGGGGAGCTGTTTTTT	CASSVGENTGELFF
.	TRBV7-9	.	TRBJ2-1	TGTGCCAGCAGCAACCCTGGGGAATCCCGGGGCAATGAGCAGTTCTTC	CASSNPGESRGNEQFF
.	TRBV10-3	.	TRBJ1-1	TGTGCCATCAGTACACAGAGTTACACTGAAGCTTTCTTT	CAISTQSYTEAFF